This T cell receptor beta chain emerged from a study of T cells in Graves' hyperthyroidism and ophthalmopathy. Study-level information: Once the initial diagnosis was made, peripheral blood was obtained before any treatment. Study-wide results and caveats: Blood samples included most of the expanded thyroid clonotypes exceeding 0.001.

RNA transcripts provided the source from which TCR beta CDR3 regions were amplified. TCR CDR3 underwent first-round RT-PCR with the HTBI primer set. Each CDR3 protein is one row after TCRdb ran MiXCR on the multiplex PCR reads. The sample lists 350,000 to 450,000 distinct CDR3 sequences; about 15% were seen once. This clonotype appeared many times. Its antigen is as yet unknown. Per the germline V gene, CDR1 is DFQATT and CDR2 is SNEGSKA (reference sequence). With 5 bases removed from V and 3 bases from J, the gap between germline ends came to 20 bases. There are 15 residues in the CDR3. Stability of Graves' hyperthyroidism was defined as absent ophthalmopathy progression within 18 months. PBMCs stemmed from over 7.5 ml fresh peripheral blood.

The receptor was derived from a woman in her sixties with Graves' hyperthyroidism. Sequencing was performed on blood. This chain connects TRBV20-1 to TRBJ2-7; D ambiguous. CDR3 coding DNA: TGCAGTGCTGTAGACCGGCCGTCGAAAATCTACGAGCAGTACTTC. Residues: CSAVDRPSKIYEQYF.